Following are 16 T cell receptor beta chains from one sample sequenced in a study of early T cells in non-severe SARS-CoV-2 infection. TCRdb re-analysed the 5' RACE reads in MiXCR, keeping a single row per CDR3 protein. The sample has just under 65,000 distinct CDR3 sequences; 4.5% to 7.5% are singletons. The sequences come from whole blood, collected at baseline. The receptors originated from an adult who was a healthcare worker with PCR-confirmed SARS-CoV-2 infection or an uninfected control (not recorded which).

This clonotype was observed a handful of times. The gene calls are TRBV7-2 and TRBJ2-7; 7 bases match TRBD2. J was trimmed by 6 bases and V by 2 bases; bases with no gene match: 7. CDR1 and CDR2 (germline): SGHTA, FQGNSA. The CDR3 loop spans 14 amino acids. The DNA of the CDR3 is TGTGCCAGCAGCTTATATCCGGGGGGAGGCGAGCAGTACTTC. Translation gives CASSLYPGGGEQYF.

This clonotype was seen ten or more times. The chain links TRBV5-4 to TRBJ1-2; TRBD1 might be the D (5 bases). CDR1 is SGHNT, CDR2 YYREEE, per germline (reference sequence). With 4 bases removed from V and 2 bases from J, the gap between germline ends came to 9 bases. The CDR3 sequence is 13 residues long. The CDR3 sequence is CASSQGRNYGYTF. CDR3 nucleotide sequence: TGTGCCAGCAGCCAGGGACGGAACTATGGCTACACCTTC. The full variable domain, rest sourced from reference TRBV5-4 and TRBJ1-2, is ETGVTQSPTHLIKTRGQQVTLRCSSQSGHNTVSWYQQALGQGPQFIFQYYREEENGRGNFPPRFSGLQFPNYSSELNVNALELDDSALYLCASSQGRNYGYTFGSGTRLTVV.

This clonotype came up many times. J is TRBJ2-1 and V is TRBV19; 12 bases align to TRBD2. This CDR3 spans 17 amino acids. The J segment lost 0 bases and the V segment lost 8 bases, leaving 8 bases of the junction unmatched. Germline V CDR1 and CDR2: LNHDA, SQIVND (reference sequence). The CDR3 sequence is CASAGTSGFSSYNEQFF. CDR3 sequence (DNA): TGTGCCAGTGCCGGGACTAGCGGGTTTAGCTCCTACAATGAGCAGTTCTTC.

The J gene is TRBJ2-3, the V gene TRBV6-5; TRBD1 agrees at 7 bases. Looked up from germline, CDR1 is MNHEY and CDR2 is SVGAGI. The V and J ends lost 4 bases and 0 bases, in that order; junction bases with no gene match: 10. The CDR3 has 17 amino acids. The DNA for the CDR3 is TGTGCCAGCAGTTGGCCCCAAGGGGACAGCAGCACAGATACGCAGTATTTT. Protein: CASSWPQGDSSTDTQYF.

This clonotype was counted many times. The chain recombines TRBV5-5 with TRBJ2-1, with 10 bases identical to TRBD2. The germline V gene encodes CDR1 SGHKS and CDR2 YYEKEE (reference sequence). V shed 2 bases and J 6 bases; nucleotides not matched to a gene: 2. CDR3 length: 14 residues. The CDR3 loop is CASSFGLAANEQFF. Here the CDR3 DNA reads TGTGCCAGCAGCTTTGGACTAGCGGCCAATGAGCAGTTCTTC. The full variable domain, its missing parts supplied by reference TRBV5-5 and TRBJ2-1, is DAGVTQSPTHLIKTRGQQVTLRCSPISGHKSVSWYQQVLGQGPQFIFQYYEKEERGRGNFPDRFSARQFPNYSSELNVNALLLGDSALYLCASSFGLAANEQFFGPGTRLTVL.

Ten or more counts support this clonotype. This sequence joins TRBV5-1 and TRBJ2-5, with TRBD2 matching 9 bases. The CDR3 is 13 residues long. Germline CDR1 SGHRS, CDR2 YFSETQ. Trimming at V came to 4 bases and at J to 10 bases, leaving 8 bases not matched to a gene. CDR3 nucleotide sequence: TGCGCCAGCAGCGGCGGGAGGGCCGGAGTCCAGTACTTC. This gives the protein CASSGGRAGVQYF.

The V gene is TRBV20-1, the J gene TRBJ2-1; 11 positions match TRBD2. Germline V gives CDR1 DFQATT, CDR2 SNEGSKA (reference sequence). V lost 3 bases and J lost 9; bases outside the gene matches: 10. The CDR3 runs to 15 residues. The CDR3: CSASTTSGSVGEQFF. CDR3 nucleotide sequence: TGCAGTGCTAGTACAACTAGCGGGAGTGTTGGTGAGCAGTTCTTC.

The sample holds many counts of this clonotype. The chain couples TRBV10-3 to TRBJ1-2; TRBD1 might be the D (6 bases). There are 14 residues in the CDR3. Germline V gives CDR1 ENHRY, CDR2 SYGVKD. Trimming cost V 0 bases and J 4 bases, with 9 bases left between them. The CDR3 spells CAISESGGGYGYTF. CDR3 nucleotides: TGTGCCATCAGTGAGTCGGGAGGGGGCTATGGCTACACCTTC.

The chain combines TRBV7-9 with TRBJ2-2; the D is unclear. V was cut by 3 bases and J by 6 bases, with 5 bases left in between. This CDR3 is 12 amino acids long. Per the germline V gene, CDR1 is SEHNR and CDR2 is FQNEAQ (reference sequence). As DNA, the CDR3 is TGTGCCAGCAGCTTCGGAGCCGGGGAGCTGTTTTTT. As protein: CASSFGAGELFF.

This clonotype was seen many times. The chain recombines TRBV4-1 with TRBJ1-2; D possibly corresponds to TRBD1 (5 bases). The CDR3 sequence is 16 residues long. Germline V gene data show CDR1 as MGHRA and CDR2 as YSYEKL. Trimming pared 0 bases from V and 1 base from J, leaving 12 bases between. CDR3: CASSQDRGRNNYGYTF. The CDR3 DNA reads TGCGCCAGCAGCCAAGATAGGGGCCGAAATAACTATGGCTACACCTTC.

This clonotype was seen repeatedly, ten times or more. The chain employs TRBV30 and TRBJ1-2, with D perhaps matching TRBD1 (5 bases). Deletions cut 4 bases from V and 4 bases from J, with 28 bases between. In germline, CDR1 is GTSNPN, CDR2 SVGIG (reference sequence). The CDR3 consists of 18 residues. The CDR3 coding sequence is TGTGCCTGGACCCCGAGTGAGTCGGGGATGACAGCCGCCTATGGCTACACCTTC. Protein: CAWTPSESGMTAAYGYTF.

This clonotype was picked up many times. The chain combines TRBV5-1 with TRBJ2-1; TRBD1 is a possible D gene (5 bases). The V and J ends lost 1 base and 4 bases respectively, with 12 bases between them. Germline values: CDR1 SGHRS, CDR2 YFSETQ. The CDR3 totals 15 residues. The CDR3 loop is CASSLRQSIYNEQFF. In DNA, the CDR3 is TGCGCCAGCAGCTTGAGACAGAGTATTTACAATGAGCAGTTCTTC.

This clonotype was recorded at least ten times. The chain couples TRBV28 to TRBJ1-5; D is unresolved. Germline loops: CDR1 MDHEN, CDR2 SYDVKM. CDR3 size: 14 residues. Trimming pared 3 bases from V and 3 bases from J, leaving 9 bases between. CDR3 loop: CASSLAFDNQPQHF. CDR3 coding DNA: TGTGCCAGCAGTTTGGCGTTCGACAATCAGCCCCAGCATTTT.

The chain combines TRBV28 with TRBJ2-7; perhaps TRBD1 as D (6 bases). The length of the CDR3 is 13 residues. V shed 2 bases and J shed 4 bases, with 9 bases lying between them. Germline lookup yields CDR1 MDHEN and CDR2 SYDVKM. As DNA, the CDR3 is TGTGCCAGCAGTTTAGGACAGCCTTACGAGCAGTACTTC. This sequence encodes CASSLGQPYEQYF.

This clonotype was counted between two and nine times. The CDR3: CASSDGTGPEAFF. DNA for the CDR3: TGTGCCAGCAGTGACGGGACAGGCCCTGAAGCTTTCTTT. This rearrangement joins TRBV2 to TRBJ1-1; 8 positions match TRBD1. CDR1 and CDR2 (germline): SNHLY, FYNNEI. The CDR3 consists of 13 residues. J gave up 6 bases and V 3 bases, and 3 bases lay outside the gene matches.

This clonotype was counted only a few times. This chain connects TRBV12-3 or TRBV12-4 to TRBJ2-7; D call uncertain. V lost 3 bases and J lost 1, with 13 bases in between. The CDR3 extends over 15 amino acids. CDR3 bases: TGTGCCAGCAGTTTGGACCCCCTGGGGTCCTACGAGCAGTACTTC. Its protein product is CASSLDPLGSYEQYF.